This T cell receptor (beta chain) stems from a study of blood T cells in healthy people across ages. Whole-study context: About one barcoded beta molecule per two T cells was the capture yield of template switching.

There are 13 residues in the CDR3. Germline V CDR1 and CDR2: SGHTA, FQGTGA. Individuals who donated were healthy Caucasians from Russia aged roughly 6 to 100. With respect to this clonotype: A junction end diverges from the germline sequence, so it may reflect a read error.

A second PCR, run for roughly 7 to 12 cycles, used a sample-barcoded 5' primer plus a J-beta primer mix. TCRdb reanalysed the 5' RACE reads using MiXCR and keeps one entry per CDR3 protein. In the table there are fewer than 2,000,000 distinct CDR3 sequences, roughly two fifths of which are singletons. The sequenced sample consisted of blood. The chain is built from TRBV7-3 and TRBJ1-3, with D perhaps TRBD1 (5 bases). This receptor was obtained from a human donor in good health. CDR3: CASSLGPGNAIYF. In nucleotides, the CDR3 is TGTGCCAGCAGCCTGGGGCCTGGAAACGCCATATATTTT.